The rows below give T cell receptor beta chains drawn from one sample of a study of T cells after yellow fever vaccination. TCRdb re-called the 5' RACE reads with MiXCR, one entry per CDR3 protein. Of approximately 120,000 distinct CDR3 sequences listed, 12% to 15% are singletons. The starting material was CD8+ T cells sorted from PBMCs, obtained 5 days after the yellow fever booster vaccination. These receptor sequences come from a man aged 18 to 30 who received the YFV17D yellow fever vaccine. Both conserved end residues are part of each CDR3. Fields, in order: V gene, clone size, D gene, J gene, CDR3 length, CDR3 protein, CDR3 DNA. The D gene is left open where the match is weak. Size values are once, few and many counts, or a class for expanded clones, and some rows have none.

V gene: TRBV7-9; clone size: -; D gene: -; J gene: TRBJ2-1; CDR3 length: 17; CDR3 protein: CASSPNSQTTAYNEQFF; CDR3 DNA: TGTGCCAGCAGCCCAAATTCACAAACGACAGCCTACAATGAGCAGTTCTTC
V gene: TRBV4-3; clone size: -; D gene: -; J gene: TRBJ2-2; CDR3 length: 14; CDR3 protein: CASSQARADGELFF; CDR3 DNA: TGCGCCAGCAGCCAAGCCAGGGCGGACGGGGAGCTGTTTTTT
V gene: TRBV7-9; clone size: -; D gene: -; J gene: TRBJ2-5; CDR3 length: 14; CDR3 protein: CASSLMGDLETQYF; CDR3 DNA: TGTGCCAGCAGCTTAATGGGGGATTTGGAGACCCAGTACTTC
V gene: TRBV6-2/TRBV6-3; clone size: few; D gene: -; J gene: TRBJ2-3; CDR3 length: 14; CDR3 protein: CASSLTRISDTQYF; CDR3 DNA: TGTGCCTCCTCGTTAACGCGGATCTCAGATACGCAGTATTTT
V gene: TRBV5-1; clone size: -; D gene: -; J gene: TRBJ2-5; CDR3 length: 13; CDR3 protein: CASSLGSRSAGDF; CDR3 DNA: TGCGCCAGCAGCTTGGGAAGTCGGTCCGCTGGGGACTTC
V gene: TRBV7-3; clone size: -; D gene: -; J gene: TRBJ2-1; CDR3 length: 16; CDR3 protein: CASSSQGEAGYNEQFF; CDR3 DNA: TGTGCCAGCAGCTCCCAGGGGGAGGCCGGGTACAATGAGCAGTTCTTC
V gene: TRBV5-1; clone size: -; D gene: -; J gene: TRBJ2-5; CDR3 length: 17; CDR3 protein: CASSLAGGGTLQETQYF; CDR3 DNA: TGCGCCAGCAGCTTGGCAGGTGGGGGAACCCTCCAAGAGACCCAGTACTTC
V gene: TRBV23-1; clone size: -; D gene: -; J gene: TRBJ2-5; CDR3 length: 18; CDR3 protein: CASSQPGRRLRWTETQYF; CDR3 DNA: TGCGCCAGCAGTCAACCCGGGCGCCGGTTAAGATGGACAGAGACCCAGTACTTC
V gene: TRBV24-1; clone size: few; D gene: -; J gene: TRBJ2-1; CDR3 length: 15; CDR3 protein: CATSDRAKPLNEQFF; CDR3 DNA: TGTGCCACCAGTGATCGGGCCAAACCCCTCAATGAGCAGTTCTTC
V gene: TRBV14; clone size: -; D gene: TRBD1; J gene: TRBJ1-2; CDR3 length: 16; CDR3 protein: CASSQDWGTGGGGYTF; CDR3 DNA: TGTGCCAGCAGCCAAGATTGGGGGACAGGGGGCGGTGGCTACACCTTC
V gene: TRBV5-1; clone size: many; D gene: -; J gene: TRBJ2-2; CDR3 length: 12; CDR3 protein: CASSFSTGELFF; CDR3 DNA: TGCGCCAGCAGCTTCAGCACCGGGGAGCTGTTTTTT
V gene: TRBV7-9; clone size: -; D gene: -; J gene: TRBJ2-2; CDR3 length: 15; CDR3 protein: CASSTVKGYTGELFF; CDR3 DNA: TGTGCCAGCAGCACCGTAAAAGGATACACCGGGGAGCTGTTTTTT
V gene: TRBV9; clone size: many; D gene: TRBD2; J gene: TRBJ2-3; CDR3 length: 15; CDR3 protein: CASQNSGGALDTQYF; CDR3 DNA: TGTGCCAGTCAAAATAGCGGGGGGGCTCTAGATACGCAGTATTTT
V gene: TRBV7-9; clone size: few; D gene: TRBD2; J gene: TRBJ2-5; CDR3 length: 16; CDR3 protein: CASSLRSGGRGETQYF; CDR3 DNA: TGTGCCAGCAGCTTACGTAGCGGGGGCCGTGGAGAGACCCAGTACTTC
V gene: TRBV9; clone size: few; D gene: TRBD2; J gene: TRBJ2-1; CDR3 length: 12; CDR3 protein: CASSVGTIGQFF; CDR3 DNA: TGTGCCAGCAGCGTCGGGACTATCGGCCAGTTCTTC
V gene: TRBV9; clone size: few; D gene: TRBD1; J gene: TRBJ1-2; CDR3 length: 14; CDR3 protein: CASSVVGTGLGYTF; CDR3 DNA: TGTGCCAGCAGCGTAGTAGGGACAGGGCTTGGCTACACCTTC
V gene: TRBV10-3; clone size: -; D gene: TRBD2; J gene: TRBJ2-1; CDR3 length: 18; CDR3 protein: CAISGSGGLPRSYNEHFF; CDR3 DNA: TGTGCCATCAGTGGTAGCGGGGGGCTTCCCCGCTCCTACAATGAGCATTTCTTC
V gene: TRBV13; clone size: -; D gene: -; J gene: TRBJ2-3; CDR3 length: 14; CDR3 protein: CASSSGPSTDTQYF; CDR3 DNA: TGTGCCAGCAGCTCAGGACCGAGCACAGATACGCAGTATTTT
V gene: TRBV18; clone size: few; D gene: -; J gene: TRBJ2-3; CDR3 length: 15; CDR3 protein: CASSPQEAREDTQYF; CDR3 DNA: TGTGCCAGCTCACCACAGGAGGCCCGCGAGGATACGCAGTATTTT
V gene: TRBV4-1; clone size: many; D gene: -; J gene: TRBJ2-1; CDR3 length: 12; CDR3 protein: CASSQAYNEQFF; CDR3 DNA: TGCGCCAGCAGCCAAGCCTACAATGAGCAGTTCTTC
V gene: TRBV7-2; clone size: -; D gene: TRBD2; J gene: TRBJ2-3; CDR3 length: 17; CDR3 protein: CASSFPSGGADTDTQYF; CDR3 DNA: TGTGCCAGCAGCTTCCCTAGCGGGGGGGCCGACACAGATACGCAGTATTTT
V gene: TRBV4-3; clone size: few; D gene: -; J gene: TRBJ2-7; CDR3 length: 15; CDR3 protein: CASSQDRGGLSEQYF; CDR3 DNA: TGCGCCAGCAGCCAAGATAGGGGGGGCTTGAGCGAGCAGTACTTC
V gene: TRBV4-3; clone size: many; D gene: -; J gene: TRBJ2-6; CDR3 length: 15; CDR3 protein: CASSQQGSGANVLTF; CDR3 DNA: TGCGCCAGCAGCCAACAGGGCTCTGGGGCCAACGTCCTGACTTTC
V gene: TRBV24-1; clone size: many; D gene: -; J gene: TRBJ2-1; CDR3 length: 13; CDR3 protein: CATSDFGGNEQFF; CDR3 DNA: TGTGCCACCAGTGATTTCGGGGGTAATGAGCAGTTCTTC
V gene: TRBV4-1; clone size: few; D gene: TRBD1; J gene: TRBJ2-2; CDR3 length: 16; CDR3 protein: CASSPDPDRDAGELFF; CDR3 DNA: TGCGCCAGCAGCCCGGACCCAGACAGGGATGCCGGGGAGCTGTTTTTT
V gene: TRBV6-5; clone size: -; D gene: -; J gene: TRBJ1-5; CDR3 length: 13; CDR3 protein: CASSYSSQQPQHF; CDR3 DNA: TGTGCCAGCAGTTACTCGAGCCAACAGCCCCAGCATTTT
V gene: TRBV7-9; clone size: -; D gene: -; J gene: TRBJ1-4; CDR3 length: 13; CDR3 protein: CASSLGRNEKLFF; CDR3 DNA: TGTGCCAGCAGCTTGGGCAGAAATGAAAAACTGTTTTTT